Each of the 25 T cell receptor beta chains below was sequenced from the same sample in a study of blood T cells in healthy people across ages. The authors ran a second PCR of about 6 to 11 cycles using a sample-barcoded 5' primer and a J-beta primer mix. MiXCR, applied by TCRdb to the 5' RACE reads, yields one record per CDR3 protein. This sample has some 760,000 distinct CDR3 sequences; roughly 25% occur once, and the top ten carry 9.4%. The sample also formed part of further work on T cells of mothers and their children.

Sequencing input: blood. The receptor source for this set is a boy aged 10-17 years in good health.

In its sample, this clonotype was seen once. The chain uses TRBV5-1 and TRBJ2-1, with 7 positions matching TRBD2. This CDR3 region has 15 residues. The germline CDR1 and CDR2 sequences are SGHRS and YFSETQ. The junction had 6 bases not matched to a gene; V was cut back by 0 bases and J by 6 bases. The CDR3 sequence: CASSLGGGTFNEQFF. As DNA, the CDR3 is TGCGCCAGCAGCTTGGGCGGGGGAACCTTCAATGAGCAGTTCTTC.

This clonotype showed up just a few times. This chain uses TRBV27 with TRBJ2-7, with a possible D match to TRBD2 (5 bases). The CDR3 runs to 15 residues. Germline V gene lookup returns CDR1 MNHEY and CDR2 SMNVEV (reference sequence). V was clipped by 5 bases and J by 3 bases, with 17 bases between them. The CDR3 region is CASSPRWSDYYEQYF. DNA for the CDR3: TGTGCCAGCAGTCCCCGGTGGTCAGACTACTACGAGCAGTACTTC.

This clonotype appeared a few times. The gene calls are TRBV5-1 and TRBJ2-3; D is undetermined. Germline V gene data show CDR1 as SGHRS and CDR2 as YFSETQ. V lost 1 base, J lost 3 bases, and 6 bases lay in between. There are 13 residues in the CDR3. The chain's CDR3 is CASSLSFTDTQYF. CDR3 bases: TGCGCCAGCAGCTTGAGCTTTACAGATACGCAGTATTTT.

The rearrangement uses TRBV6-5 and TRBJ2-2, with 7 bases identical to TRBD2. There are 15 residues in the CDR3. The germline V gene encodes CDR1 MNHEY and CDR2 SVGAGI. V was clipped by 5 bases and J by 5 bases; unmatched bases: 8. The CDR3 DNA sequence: TGTGCCAGCAGTAACGGGCGGGAGAGGACCGGGGAGCTGTTTTTT. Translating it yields CASSNGRERTGELFF.

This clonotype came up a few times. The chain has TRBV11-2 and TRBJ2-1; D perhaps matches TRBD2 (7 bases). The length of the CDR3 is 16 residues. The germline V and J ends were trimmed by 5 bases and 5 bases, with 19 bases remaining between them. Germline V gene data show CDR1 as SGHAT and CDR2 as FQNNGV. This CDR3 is CASSAWSGGADNEQFF. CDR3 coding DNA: TGTGCCAGCAGCGCATGGAGTGGGGGGGCAGACAATGAGCAGTTCTTC.

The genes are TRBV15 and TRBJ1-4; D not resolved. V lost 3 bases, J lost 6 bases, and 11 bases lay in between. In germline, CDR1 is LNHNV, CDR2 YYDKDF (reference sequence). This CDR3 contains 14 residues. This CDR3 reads CATSSRTPDEKLFF. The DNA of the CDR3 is TGTGCCACCAGCAGCCGCACCCCAGATGAAAAACTGTTTTTT.

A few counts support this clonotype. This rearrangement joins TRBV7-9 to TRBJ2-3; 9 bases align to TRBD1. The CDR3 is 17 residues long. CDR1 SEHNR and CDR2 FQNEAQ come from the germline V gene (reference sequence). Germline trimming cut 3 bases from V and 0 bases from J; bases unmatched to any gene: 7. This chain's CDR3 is CASSFLRTGASTDTQYF. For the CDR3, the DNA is TGTGCCAGCAGCTTCCTTCGGACAGGGGCTAGCACAGATACGCAGTATTTT.

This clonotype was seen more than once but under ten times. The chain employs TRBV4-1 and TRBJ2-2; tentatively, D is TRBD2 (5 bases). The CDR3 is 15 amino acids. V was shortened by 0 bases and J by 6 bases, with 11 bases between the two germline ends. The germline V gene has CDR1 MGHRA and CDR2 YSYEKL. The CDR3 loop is CASSQEGGSPGELFF. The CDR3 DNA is TGCGCCAGCAGCCAAGAAGGTGGGAGTCCCGGGGAGCTGTTTTTT.

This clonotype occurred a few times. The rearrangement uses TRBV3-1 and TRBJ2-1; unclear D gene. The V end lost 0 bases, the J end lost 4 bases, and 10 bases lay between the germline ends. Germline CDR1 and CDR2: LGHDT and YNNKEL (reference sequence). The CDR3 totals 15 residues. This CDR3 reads CASSQELEPYNEQFF. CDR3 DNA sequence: TGTGCCAGCAGCCAAGAATTGGAGCCGTACAATGAGCAGTTCTTC.

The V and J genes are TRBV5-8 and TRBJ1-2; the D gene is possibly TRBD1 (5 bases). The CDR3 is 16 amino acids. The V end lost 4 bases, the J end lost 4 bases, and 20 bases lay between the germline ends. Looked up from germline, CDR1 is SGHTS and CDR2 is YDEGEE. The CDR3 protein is CASSDVLLGGGYGYTF. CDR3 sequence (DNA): TGTGCCAGCAGCGACGTTCTCTTGGGGGGAGGCTATGGCTACACCTTC.

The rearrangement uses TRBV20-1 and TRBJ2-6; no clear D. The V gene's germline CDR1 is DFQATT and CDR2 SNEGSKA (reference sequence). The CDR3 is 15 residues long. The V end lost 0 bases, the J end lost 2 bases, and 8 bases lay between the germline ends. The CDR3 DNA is TGCAGTGCTAGAGATTTCCGGGCTGGGGCCAACGTCCTGACTTTC. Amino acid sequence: CSARDFRAGANVLTF.

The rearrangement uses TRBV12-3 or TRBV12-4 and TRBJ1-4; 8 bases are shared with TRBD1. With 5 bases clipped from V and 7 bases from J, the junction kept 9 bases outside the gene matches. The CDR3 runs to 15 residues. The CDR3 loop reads CASSERTGNGEKLFF. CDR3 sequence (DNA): TGTGCCAGCAGTGAACGGACAGGGAACGGTGAAAAACTGTTTTTT.

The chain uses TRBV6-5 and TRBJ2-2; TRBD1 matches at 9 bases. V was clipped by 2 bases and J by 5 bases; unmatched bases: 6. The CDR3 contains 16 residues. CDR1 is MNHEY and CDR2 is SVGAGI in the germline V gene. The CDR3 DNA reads TGTGCCAGCAGTTACCGGGACAGGGTAGAAACCGGGGAGCTGTTTTTT. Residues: CASSYRDRVETGELFF.

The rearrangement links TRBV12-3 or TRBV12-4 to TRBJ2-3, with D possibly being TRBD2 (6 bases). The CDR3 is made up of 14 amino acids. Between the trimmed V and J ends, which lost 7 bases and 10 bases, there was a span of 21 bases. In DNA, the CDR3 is TGTGCCAGCACCGGCAGACTAGGGGCGGATGCGCAGTATTTT. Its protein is CASTGRLGADAQYF.

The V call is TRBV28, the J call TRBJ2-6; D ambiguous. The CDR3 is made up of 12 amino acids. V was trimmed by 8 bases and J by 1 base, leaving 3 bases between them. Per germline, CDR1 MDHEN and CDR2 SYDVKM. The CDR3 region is CASDSGANVLTF. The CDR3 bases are TGTGCCAGCGATTCTGGGGCCAACGTCCTGACTTTC.

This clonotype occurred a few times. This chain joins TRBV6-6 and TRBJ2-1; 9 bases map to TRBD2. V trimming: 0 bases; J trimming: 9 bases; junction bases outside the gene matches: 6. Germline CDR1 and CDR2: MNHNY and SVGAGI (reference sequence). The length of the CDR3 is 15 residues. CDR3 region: CASSYSLAGAGEQFF. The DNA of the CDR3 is TGTGCCAGCAGTTACTCGTTAGCGGGAGCGGGTGAGCAGTTCTTC.

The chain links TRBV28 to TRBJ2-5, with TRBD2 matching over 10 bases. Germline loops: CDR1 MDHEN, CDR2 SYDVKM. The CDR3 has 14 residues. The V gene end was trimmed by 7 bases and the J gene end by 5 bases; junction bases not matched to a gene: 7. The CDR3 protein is CASNQPSGSETQYF. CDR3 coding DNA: TGTGCCAGCAACCAACCTAGCGGGAGCGAGACCCAGTACTTC. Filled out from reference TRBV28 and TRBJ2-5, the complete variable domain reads DVKVTQSSRYLVKRTGEKVFLECVQDMDHENMFWYRQDPGLGLRLIYFSYDVKMKEKGDIPEGYSVSREKKERFSLILESASTNQTSMYLCASNQPSGSETQYFGPGTRLLVL.

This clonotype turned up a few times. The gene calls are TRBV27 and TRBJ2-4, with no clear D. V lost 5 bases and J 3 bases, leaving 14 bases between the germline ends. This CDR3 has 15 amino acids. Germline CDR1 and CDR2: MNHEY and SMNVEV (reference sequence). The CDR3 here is CASSAAASGKNIQYF. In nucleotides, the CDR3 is TGTGCCAGCAGTGCGGCTGCGTCCGGCAAAAACATTCAGTACTTC.

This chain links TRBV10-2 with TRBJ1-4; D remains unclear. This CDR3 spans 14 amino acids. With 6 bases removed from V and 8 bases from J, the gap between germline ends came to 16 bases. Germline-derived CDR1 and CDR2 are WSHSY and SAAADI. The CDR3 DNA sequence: TGCGCCAGCAGCTCCCGGGAGGGAGAAGAAAAACTGTTTTTT. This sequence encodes CASSSREGEEKLFF.

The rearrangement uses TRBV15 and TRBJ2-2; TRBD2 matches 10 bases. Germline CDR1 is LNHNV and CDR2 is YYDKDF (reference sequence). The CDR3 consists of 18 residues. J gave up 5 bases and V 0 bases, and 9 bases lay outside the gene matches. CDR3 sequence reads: CATSRDGLAGEETGELFF. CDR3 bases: TGTGCCACCAGCAGAGATGGGCTAGCGGGAGAAGAGACCGGGGAGCTGTTTTTT.

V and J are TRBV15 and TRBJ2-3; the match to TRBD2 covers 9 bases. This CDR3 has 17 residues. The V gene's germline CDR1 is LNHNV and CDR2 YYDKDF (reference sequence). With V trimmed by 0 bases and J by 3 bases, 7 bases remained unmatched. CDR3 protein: CATSRDLAGGSTDTQYF. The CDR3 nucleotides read TGTGCCACCAGCAGAGATTTGGCGGGGGGGTCTACAGATACGCAGTATTTT.

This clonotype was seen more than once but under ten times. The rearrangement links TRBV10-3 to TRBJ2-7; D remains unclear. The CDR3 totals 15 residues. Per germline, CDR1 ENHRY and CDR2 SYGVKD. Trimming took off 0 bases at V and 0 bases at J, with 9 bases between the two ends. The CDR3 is CAISESGLGSYEQYF. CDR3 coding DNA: TGTGCCATCAGTGAGTCCGGGCTGGGCTCCTACGAGCAGTACTTC.

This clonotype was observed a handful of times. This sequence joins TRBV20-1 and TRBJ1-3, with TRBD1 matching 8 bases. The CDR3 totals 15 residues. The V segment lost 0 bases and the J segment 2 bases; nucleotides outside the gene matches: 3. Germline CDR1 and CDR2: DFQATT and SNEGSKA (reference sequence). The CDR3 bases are TGCAGTGCTAGAGATGGACAGGGAGCTGGAAACACCATATATTTT. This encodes CSARDGQGAGNTIYF.

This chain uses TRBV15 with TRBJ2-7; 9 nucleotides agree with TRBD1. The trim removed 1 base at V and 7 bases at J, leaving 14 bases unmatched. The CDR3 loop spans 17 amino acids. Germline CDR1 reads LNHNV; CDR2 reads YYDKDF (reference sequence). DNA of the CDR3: TGTGCCACCAGCAGAGTTGTGCCGGGACAGGGAGTGTGTGAGCAGTACTTC. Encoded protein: CATSRVVPGQGVCEQYF.

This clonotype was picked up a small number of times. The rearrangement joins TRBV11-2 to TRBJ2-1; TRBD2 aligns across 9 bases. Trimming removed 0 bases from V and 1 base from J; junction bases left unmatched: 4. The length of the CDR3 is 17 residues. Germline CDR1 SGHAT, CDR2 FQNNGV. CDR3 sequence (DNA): TGTGCCAGCAGCTTAGATCCTAGCGGGGTATCCTACAATGAGCAGTTCTTC. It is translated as CASSLDPSGVSYNEQFF.